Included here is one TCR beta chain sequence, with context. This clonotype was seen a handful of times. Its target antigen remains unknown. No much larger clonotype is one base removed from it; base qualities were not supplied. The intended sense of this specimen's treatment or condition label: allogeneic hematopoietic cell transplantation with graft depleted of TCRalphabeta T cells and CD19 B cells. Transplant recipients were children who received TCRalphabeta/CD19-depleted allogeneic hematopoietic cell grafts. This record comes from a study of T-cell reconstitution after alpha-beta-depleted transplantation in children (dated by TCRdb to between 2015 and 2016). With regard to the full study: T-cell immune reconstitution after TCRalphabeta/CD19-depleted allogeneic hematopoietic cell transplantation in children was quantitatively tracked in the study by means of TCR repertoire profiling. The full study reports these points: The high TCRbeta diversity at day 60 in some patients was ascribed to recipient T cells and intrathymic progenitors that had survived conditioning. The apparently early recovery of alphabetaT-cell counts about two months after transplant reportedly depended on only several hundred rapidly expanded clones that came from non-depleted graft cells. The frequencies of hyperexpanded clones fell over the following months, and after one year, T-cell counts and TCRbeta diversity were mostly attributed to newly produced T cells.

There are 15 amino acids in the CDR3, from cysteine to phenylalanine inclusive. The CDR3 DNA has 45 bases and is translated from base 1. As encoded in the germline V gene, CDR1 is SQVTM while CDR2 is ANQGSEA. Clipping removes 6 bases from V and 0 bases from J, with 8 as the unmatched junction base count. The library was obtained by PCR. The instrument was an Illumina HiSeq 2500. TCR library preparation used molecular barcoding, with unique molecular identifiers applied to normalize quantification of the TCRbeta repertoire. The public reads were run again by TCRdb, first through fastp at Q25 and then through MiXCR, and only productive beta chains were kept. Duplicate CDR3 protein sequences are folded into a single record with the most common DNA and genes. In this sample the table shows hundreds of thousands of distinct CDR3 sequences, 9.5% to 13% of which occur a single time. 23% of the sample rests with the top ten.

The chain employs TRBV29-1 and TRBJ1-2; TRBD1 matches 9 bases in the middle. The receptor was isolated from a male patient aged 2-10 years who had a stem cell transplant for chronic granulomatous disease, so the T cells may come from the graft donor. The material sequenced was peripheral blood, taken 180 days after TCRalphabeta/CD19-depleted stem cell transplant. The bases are TGCAGCGTGACCGGACAGGGGATTACTAACTATGGCTACACCTTC. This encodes CSVTGQGITNYGYTF.